This TCR beta chain appears in the sequencing data of a study of blood T cell repertoires in COVID-19. Turning to the study itself: Specimens from acute and convalescent COVID-19 originated in the United States, Italy and Spain. Sources were T cells, B-cell-depleted T cells, or PBMCs; the material itself was cDNA or gDNA.

As handled by the study authors: Estimation of nucleated cell counts was performed using reference gene primer amplification. TCRdb's table, derived via immunoSEQ multiplex PCR, lists solely in-frame clones and lacks some. V and J calls and clone size are as listed in that table; D and trimming were resolved from the DNA. The sample records approximately 240,000 clones, around 81% being singletons. The specimen sequenced was peripheral blood. This sequence was found in a woman in her fifties or sixties with acute or convalescent COVID-19.

The CDR3 is CASSSGQGLDEQYF. For the CDR3, the DNA is TGTGCCAGCAGCTCCGGACAGGGCCTAGACGAGCAGTACTTC. This rearrangement joins TRBV5-4 to TRBJ2-7; TRBD1 matches at 8 bases. V shed 3 bases and J 5 bases; nucleotides not matched to a gene: 7. There are 14 residues in the CDR3. Per germline, CDR1 SGHNT and CDR2 YYREEE (reference sequence).